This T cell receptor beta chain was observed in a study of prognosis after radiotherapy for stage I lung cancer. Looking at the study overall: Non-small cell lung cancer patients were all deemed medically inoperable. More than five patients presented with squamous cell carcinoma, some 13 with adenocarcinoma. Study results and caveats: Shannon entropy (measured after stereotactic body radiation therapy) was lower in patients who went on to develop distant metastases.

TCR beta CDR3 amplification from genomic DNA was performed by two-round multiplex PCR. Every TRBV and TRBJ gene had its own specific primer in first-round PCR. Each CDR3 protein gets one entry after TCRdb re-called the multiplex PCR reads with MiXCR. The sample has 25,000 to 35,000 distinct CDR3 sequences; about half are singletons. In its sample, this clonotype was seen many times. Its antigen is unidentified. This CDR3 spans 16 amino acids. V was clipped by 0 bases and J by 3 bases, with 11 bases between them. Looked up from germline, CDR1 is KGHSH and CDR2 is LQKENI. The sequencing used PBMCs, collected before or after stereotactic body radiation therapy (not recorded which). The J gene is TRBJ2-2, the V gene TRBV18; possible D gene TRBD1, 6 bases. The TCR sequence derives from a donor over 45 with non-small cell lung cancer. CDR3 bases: TGTGCCAGCTCACCACCCAACGCAGGGGACACCGGGGAGCTGTTTTTT. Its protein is CASSPPNAGDTGELFF.